This T cell receptor beta chain comes out of a study of T-cell memory formation after mild COVID-19. Study-level background: TCR clusters were mostly donor specific. Broader study findings: Confirmation of SARS-CoV-2 specificity was lacking for second-wave clones peaking day 37. Several responding clones turned up in pre-infection memory, indicating that cross-reactive memory may have taken part.

This CDR3 has 14 amino acids. Germline CDR1 is LGHNT and CDR2 is FRNRAP. The V end lost 5 bases, the J end lost 0 bases, and 7 bases lay between the germline ends. The table lists this clonotype with a few counts. The antigen remains undetermined. A 5'RACE reaction primed in the constant segment made cDNA libraries of TCR alpha and TCR beta, and these carried sample barcodes and UMIs. TCRdb used MiXCR to reprocess the 5' RACE reads, holding one entry per CDR3 protein. The sample lists about 110,000 distinct CDR3 sequences, about 18% occurring once. Sequencing was carried out using PBMCs or a T cell subset sorted from them (not recorded which). This sequence originates from a man younger than 35 who had mild COVID-19 (a few samples of this study predate the infection). Cell type and time point are not known. The rearrangement links TRBV12-5 to TRBJ2-2; possible D gene TRBD1, 6 bases. The CDR3 here is CASGTGSNTGELFF. The DNA of the CDR3 is TGTGCTAGTGGTACAGGGTCGAACACCGGGGAGCTGTTTTTT.